A single T cell receptor (beta chain) is shown here with its context. Its cognate antigen is unknown. These data originate in a study of OX40 agonist ivuxolimab in advanced cancers. Whole-study context: Partial responses were achieved by three patients, one with hepatocellular carcinoma and two with cutaneous melanoma.

The study, taken as a whole, reports: The mean number of expanded clones was higher in CD8+ T cells than in CD4+. Antigen specificity was not determined for the expanded peripheral T cells. The authors also found low normalized T-cell clonal expansion in some nonresponders.

Trimming pared 0 bases from V and 9 bases from J, leaving 14 bases between. Germline V CDR1 and CDR2: LGHNA, YSLEER. This CDR3 has 14 residues. Sequenced by immunoSEQ multiplex PCR; TCRdb stores in-frame clones only, minus some. The data contain tens of thousands of clones, about 82% of them singletons. Source: CD4+ or CD8+ T cells sorted from blood, taken in a trial of the OX40 agonist ivuxolimab. This TCR came from an adult with an advanced solid tumor such as melanoma, head and neck, liver or kidney cancer. J is TRBJ1-1 and V is TRBV4-3; D is perhaps TRBD1 (5 bases). The CDR3 is CASSQDRTDTQAFF. The CDR3, as DNA: TGCGCCAGCAGCCAAGATAGAACGGACACCCAAGCTTTCTTT.